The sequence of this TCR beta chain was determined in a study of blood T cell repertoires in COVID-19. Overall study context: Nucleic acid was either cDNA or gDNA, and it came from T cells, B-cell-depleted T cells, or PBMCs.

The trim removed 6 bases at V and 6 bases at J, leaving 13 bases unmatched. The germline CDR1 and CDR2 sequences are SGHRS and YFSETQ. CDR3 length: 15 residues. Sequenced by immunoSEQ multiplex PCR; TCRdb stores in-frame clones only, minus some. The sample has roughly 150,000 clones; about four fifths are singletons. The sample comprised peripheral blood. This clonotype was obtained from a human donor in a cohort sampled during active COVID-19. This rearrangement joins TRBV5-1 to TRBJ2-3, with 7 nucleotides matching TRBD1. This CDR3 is CASNQGVGNGDTQYF. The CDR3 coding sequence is TGCGCCAGCAATCAGGGGGTTGGGAATGGGGATACGCAGTATTTT.